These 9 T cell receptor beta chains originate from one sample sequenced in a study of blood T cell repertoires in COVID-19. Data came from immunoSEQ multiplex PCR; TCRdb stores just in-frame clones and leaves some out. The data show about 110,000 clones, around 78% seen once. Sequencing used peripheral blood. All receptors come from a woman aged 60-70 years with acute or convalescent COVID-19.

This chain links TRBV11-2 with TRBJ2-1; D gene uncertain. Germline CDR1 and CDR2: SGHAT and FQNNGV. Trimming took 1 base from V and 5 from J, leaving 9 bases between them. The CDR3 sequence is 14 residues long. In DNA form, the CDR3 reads TGTGCCAGCAGCTTAGGCAGATTTAACAATGAGCAGTTCTTC. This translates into CASSLGRFNNEQFF.

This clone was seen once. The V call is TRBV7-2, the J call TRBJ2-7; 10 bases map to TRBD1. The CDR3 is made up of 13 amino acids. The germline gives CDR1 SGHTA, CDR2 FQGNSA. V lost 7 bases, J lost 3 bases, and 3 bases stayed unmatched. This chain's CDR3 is CASKRDRGYEQYF. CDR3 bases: TGTGCCAGCAAACGGGACAGGGGCTACGAGCAGTACTTC.

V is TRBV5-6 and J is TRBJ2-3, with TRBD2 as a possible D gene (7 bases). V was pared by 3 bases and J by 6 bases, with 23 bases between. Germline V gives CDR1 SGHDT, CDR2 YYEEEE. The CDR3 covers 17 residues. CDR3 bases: TGTGCCAGCAGCTATGATCGCGCGGGGGCTGGGGGGGATACGCAGTATTTT. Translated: CASSYDRAGAGGDTQYF.

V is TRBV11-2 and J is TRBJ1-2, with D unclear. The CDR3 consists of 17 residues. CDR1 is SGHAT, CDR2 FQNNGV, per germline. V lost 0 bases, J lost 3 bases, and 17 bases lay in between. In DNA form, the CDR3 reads TGTGCCAGCAGCTTAGATCGGAGGAGTTTCGACGACTATGGCTACACCTTC. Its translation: CASSLDRRSFDDYGYTF.

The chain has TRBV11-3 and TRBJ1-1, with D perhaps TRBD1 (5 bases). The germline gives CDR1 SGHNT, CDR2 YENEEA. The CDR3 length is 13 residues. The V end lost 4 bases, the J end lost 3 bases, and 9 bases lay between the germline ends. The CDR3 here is CASSSRDYTEAFF. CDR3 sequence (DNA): TGTGCCAGCAGCTCCCGGGACTACACTGAAGCTTTCTTT.

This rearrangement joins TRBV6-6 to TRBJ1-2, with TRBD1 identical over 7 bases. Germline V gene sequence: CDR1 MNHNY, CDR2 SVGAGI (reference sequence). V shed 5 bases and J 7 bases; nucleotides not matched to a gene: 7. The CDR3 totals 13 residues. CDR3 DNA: TGTGCCAGCAGTCGCAGACAGGGCGGTGGCTACACCTTC. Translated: CASSRRQGGGYTF.

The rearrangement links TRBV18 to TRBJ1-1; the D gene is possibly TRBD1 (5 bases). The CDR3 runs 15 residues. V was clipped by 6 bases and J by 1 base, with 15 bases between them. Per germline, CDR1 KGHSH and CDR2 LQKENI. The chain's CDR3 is CASSIAGRGNTEAFF. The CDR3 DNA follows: TGTGCCAGCTCTATCGCCGGTAGGGGGAACACTGAAGCTTTCTTT.

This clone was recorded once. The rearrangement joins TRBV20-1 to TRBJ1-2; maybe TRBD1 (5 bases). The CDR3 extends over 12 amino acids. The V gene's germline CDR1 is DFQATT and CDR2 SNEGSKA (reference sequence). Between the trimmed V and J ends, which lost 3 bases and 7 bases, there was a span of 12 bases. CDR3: CSASQGGGGYTF. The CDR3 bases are TGCAGTGCTAGTCAGGGAGGTGGTGGCTACACCTTC.

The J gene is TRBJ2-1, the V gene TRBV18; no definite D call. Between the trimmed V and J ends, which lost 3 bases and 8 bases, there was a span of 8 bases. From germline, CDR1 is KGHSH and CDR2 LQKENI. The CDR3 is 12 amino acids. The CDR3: CASSPVADEQFF. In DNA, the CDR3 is TGTGCCAGCTCACCGGTAGCCGATGAGCAGTTCTTC.